The clone carrying this T cell receptor (beta chain) occurred many times. Its antigen is unidentified. The data are from a study of T cell repertoires in cytomegalovirus infection. Study-wide results and caveats: Dominating the ex vivo response were TCR beta clonotypes that were CMV-specific and HLA-C-restricted.

TCRdb used MiXCR to reprocess the reads, holding one entry per CDR3 protein. In the table there are hundreds of thousands of distinct CDR3 sequences, roughly a tenth of which are singletons. Germline V CDR1 and CDR2: ENHRY, SYGVKD. There are 17 residues in the CDR3. Unmatched junction bases numbered 12, after V lost 11 bases and J lost 1 base. The V and J genes are TRBV10-3 and TRBJ2-1, with 12 bases lining up with TRBD1. Source material: PBMCs. The sequence derives from a human donor in good health (CMV status not recorded). Some clones in this sample may be carry-over from other donors' samples. The CDR3 nucleotides are TGTGCCTTCGCCGGGACAGGGGGCGCGGGTTCCTACAATGAGCAGTTCTTC. Translating it yields CAFAGTGGAGSYNEQFF.